This paragraph reports one TCR beta chain. Generated by immunoSEQ multiplex PCR, the TCRdb table keeps only in-frame clones and is missing some. This table has roughly 200,000 clones, around 80% appearing once. This sample is part of a study of cytomegalovirus exposure and HLA in healthy donors. The CDR3 loop spans 16 amino acids. V was pared by 4 bases and J by 1 base, with 8 bases of the junction left unmatched. Germline CDR1 reads SGHDT; CDR2 reads YYEEEE. The chain links TRBV5-6 to TRBJ1-5, with TRBD1 matching 7 bases. The sequence was collected from a woman aged 25 to 45 in good health and CMV-seronegative. Sequencing was performed on PBMCs. The CDR3 nucleotides read TGTGCCAGCAGCACACGACAGGGCATCAGCAATCAGCCCCAGCATTTT. Translated, it gives CASSTRQGISNQPQHF.